Below, one TCR beta chain is given with its context. The antigen it recognizes is unknown. No per-base quality is available; no much larger clone lies one base away. TCRbeta CDR3 regions were amplified from genomic DNA by means of the immunoSEQ Assay, a bias-controlled multiplex PCR. The authors' analysis ran thus. Nucleated cell counts per sample were estimated from amplification of reference gene primers within the assay. To quantify the absolute abundance of each unique TCRbeta CDR3 rearrangement, sequence reads were collapsed and filtered. For each sample, productive Simpson clonality was calculated by taking the square root of Simpson's diversity index across productive rearrangements. This is the immuneACCESS table as TCRdb keeps it, with only in-frame sequences that have V and J called. A part of the clones is gone; compared with another copy, unresolved V genes explain less than half, and the rest is unexplained. The V and J calls and clone size come from that table; D and trimming were worked out from the DNA. This sample gives over 90,000 clones in total; over 70% of them show up just once. Around a quarter of the sample comes from the top ten.

These data are taken from a study of blood T cell repertoires in COVID-19 (dated by TCRdb to about 2020). Describing the broader study: Collaborator samples came from the United States, Italy and Spain and covered acute and convalescent phases of COVID-19. A de-identified subject ID, COVID-19 status, age in years and sex were almost always included in the sample metadata. The repertoires were released in a freely available public database meant as a resource for research on the immune response to SARS-CoV-2. The samples were drawn from the first 160 participants of the ongoing ImmuneRACE study and from 1,254 subjects provided by 6 global collaborators. The material from the prospective study consisted of cDNA or gDNA derived from T cells, B-cell-depleted T cells, or PBMCs. HLA class I and class II types, where available, came from metadata supplied by the sample provider rather than from assay-based typing. The dataset comprised deeply sampled blood TCRbeta repertoires from subjects exposed to, actively infected with, or recovered from COVID-19. General study outcomes and caveats: Clinical and demographic metadata were provided uncurated, with the amount varying by source and participant.

Each collaborating institution followed its own protocols to collect whole blood in K2EDTA tubes. Collaborator samples were shipped for TCRbeta analysis as frozen whole blood, isolated PBMCs, or DNA extracted from either sample type. The sequence came from a man older than 75 with active or convalescent COVID-19. The sequenced material came from peripheral blood.

The CDR3 amino acid sequence is: CATSRDRSGNEKLFF. The DNA reads as follows: TGTGCCACCAGCAGAGATCGGTCGGGTAATGAAAAACTGTTTTTT. The sequence links TRBV15 to TRBJ1-4; no D gene is confidently identified. Looking up the germline V gene (reference sequence) yields CDR1 LNHNV and CDR2 YYDKDF. The V and J ends are trimmed by 0 bases and 4 bases, leaving 9 bases between them. There are 15 amino acids in the CDR3, from cysteine to phenylalanine inclusive. The CDR3 DNA has 45 bases and is translated from base 1.